The present TCR beta chain was sequenced within a study of graft-versus-host responses after intestinal transplantation. Points from the study as a whole: There were GvH clones found in recipient marrow, and some of them appeared first in ileum or blood. Patients who carried graft-donor T cell macrochimerism also had high graft-versus-host to host-versus-graft clonal ratios in their allografts.

As to this clone: No antigen is known for it.

Assay: immunoSEQ multiplex PCR; the TCRdb copy retains only in-frame clones and omits some. The data show 49,000 or so clones, 90% to 95% seen once. Trimming cost V 6 bases and J 1 base, with 9 bases left between them. Germline V lookup: CDR1 SQVTM, CDR2 ANQGSEA. The CDR3 is made up of 12 amino acids. Sequenced material: PBMCs, taken 786 days after a first intestinal transplant, on the day of a second. The rearrangement joins TRBV29-1 to TRBJ1-1; a possible D gene is TRBD1 (5 bases). This sequence was found in a human patient who received an intestinal transplant, so some T cells may come from the graft donor. The CDR3 sequence is CSVATGNTEAFF. DNA for the CDR3: TGCAGCGTCGCCACAGGGAACACTGAAGCTTTCTTT. The variable domain in full, completed from reference TRBV29-1 and TRBJ1-1, reads SAVISQKPSRDICQRGTSLTIQCQVDSQVTMMFWYRQQPGQSLTLIATANQGSEATYESGFVIDKFPISRPNLTFSTLTVSNMSPEDSSIYLCSVATGNTEAFFGQGTRLTVV.